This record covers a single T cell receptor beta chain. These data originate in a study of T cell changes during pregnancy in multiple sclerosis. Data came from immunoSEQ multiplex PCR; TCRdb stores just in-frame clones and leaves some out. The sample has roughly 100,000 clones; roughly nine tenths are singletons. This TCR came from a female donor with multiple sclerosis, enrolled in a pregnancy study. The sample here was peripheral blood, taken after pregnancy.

The CDR3 is CASSELDGTFQETQYF. As DNA, the CDR3 is TGTGCCAGCAGTGAGCTCGATGGGACATTTCAAGAGACCCAGTACTTC. The chain has TRBV2 and TRBJ2-5, with D perhaps matching TRBD1 (6 bases). Germline CDR1 and CDR2: SNHLY and FYNNEI. The CDR3 is 16 residues long. Trimming took 3 bases from V and 2 from J, leaving 16 bases between them.